The rows below give T cell receptor beta chains drawn from one sample of a study of radiotherapy plus CTLA-4 blockade in lung cancer. Sequencing used immunoSEQ multiplex PCR; TCRdb keeps in-frame clones, though not all of them. The sample holds some 38,000 clones, 70% to 80% seen once. This material consisted of peripheral blood, taken from a patient treated with radiotherapy plus ipilimumab. The source is a human donor with non-small cell lung cancer who had stable disease on radiotherapy plus ipilimumab. Each CDR3 is given with its conserved first and last residue. The order of the fields is V gene, CDR3 length, J gene, D gene, CDR3 protein. The D gene is left open where the match is weak.

v_gene: TRBV5-6; len: 16; j_gene: TRBJ1-3; d_gene: NA; CDR3aa: CASSVVERASGNTIYF
v_gene: TRBV5-4; len: 16; j_gene: TRBJ1-3; d_gene: TRBD1; CDR3aa: CASSRAGQASGNTIYF
v_gene: TRBV7-3; len: 16; j_gene: TRBJ2-2; d_gene: NA; CDR3aa: CASSSYKGGTTGELFF
v_gene: TRBV7-9; len: 14; j_gene: TRBJ1-6; d_gene: NA; CDR3aa: CASSGDRPNSPLHF
v_gene: TRBV5-1; len: 17; j_gene: TRBJ1-2; d_gene: TRBD1; CDR3aa: CASSLGQGGGGNYGYTF
v_gene: TRBV9; len: 15; j_gene: TRBJ1-6; d_gene: TRBD1; CDR3aa: CASSPGTGDNSPLHF
v_gene: TRBV19; len: 15; j_gene: TRBJ2-3; d_gene: NA; CDR3aa: CASSQTGPVGNTQYF
v_gene: TRBV6-1; len: 14; j_gene: TRBJ2-7; d_gene: TRBD1; CDR3aa: CASRETGNSYEQYF
v_gene: TRBV6-1; len: 14; j_gene: TRBJ2-1; d_gene: NA; CDR3aa: CASRRLGGYNEQFF
v_gene: TRBV9; len: 15; j_gene: TRBJ2-2; d_gene: TRBD1; CDR3aa: CASSVGTGGTGELFF
v_gene: TRBV11-2; len: 13; j_gene: TRBJ1-6; d_gene: NA; CDR3aa: CASSLRFNSPLHF
v_gene: TRBV6-1; len: 15; j_gene: TRBJ2-6; d_gene: NA; CDR3aa: CASSASISGANVLTF
v_gene: TRBV19; len: 13; j_gene: TRBJ1-5; d_gene: NA; CDR3aa: CASSGGGGQPQHF
v_gene: TRBV6-6; len: 10; j_gene: TRBJ2-5; d_gene: NA; CDR3aa: CASQQETQYF
v_gene: TRBV5-1; len: 14; j_gene: TRBJ1-1; d_gene: NA; CDR3aa: CASYPDQGGTEAFF
v_gene: TRBV5-8; len: 15; j_gene: TRBJ1-2; d_gene: NA; CDR3aa: CASSSRQVRLYGYTF
v_gene: TRBV29-1; len: 14; j_gene: TRBJ1-5; d_gene: TRBD1; CDR3aa: CSGGQGERDQPQHF
v_gene: TRBV19; len: 12; j_gene: TRBJ2-7; d_gene: NA; CDR3aa: CASTGGAYEQYF
v_gene: TRBV4-1; len: 15; j_gene: TRBJ1-1; d_gene: TRBD1; CDR3aa: CASSQARDRGSEAFF
v_gene: TRBV5-6; len: 16; j_gene: TRBJ2-2; d_gene: TRBD2; CDR3aa: CASRSGTSGGAGELFF
v_gene: TRBV19; len: 13; j_gene: TRBJ1-1; d_gene: NA; CDR3aa: CASSIWGTAEAFF
v_gene: TRBV22-1; len: 17; j_gene: TRBJ1-2; d_gene: NA; CDR3aa: CPGSFAGKRERTYGYTF
v_gene: TRBV4-3; len: 14; j_gene: TRBJ1-3; d_gene: NA; CDR3aa: CASSQGDVENTIYF
v_gene: TRBV6-1; len: 15; j_gene: TRBJ2-7; d_gene: NA; CDR3aa: CASSMTFLGSYEQYF
v_gene: TRBV7-6; len: 15; j_gene: TRBJ1-5; d_gene: NA; CDR3aa: CASSLAAAHNQPQHF
v_gene: TRBV27; len: 13; j_gene: TRBJ2-1; d_gene: NA; CDR3aa: CASSFSSLNEQFF
v_gene: TRBV30; len: 14; j_gene: TRBJ1-4; d_gene: NA; CDR3aa: CAWTSWGDNEKLFF
v_gene: TRBV5-1; len: 13; j_gene: TRBJ1-1; d_gene: NA; CDR3aa: CASSLDAVREAFF
v_gene: TRBV9; len: 14; j_gene: TRBJ1-2; d_gene: NA; CDR3aa: CASSVGEGPYGYTF
v_gene: TRBV11-2; len: 17; j_gene: TRBJ1-3; d_gene: NA; CDR3aa: CASSLDRALGPGNTIYF
v_gene: TRBV10-1; len: 16; j_gene: TRBJ2-1; d_gene: TRBD2; CDR3aa: CASSGASGGLSNEQFF
v_gene: TRBV9; len: 15; j_gene: TRBJ2-1; d_gene: NA; CDR3aa: CASSVEGVGHNEQFF
v_gene: TRBV7-8; len: 14; j_gene: TRBJ2-7; d_gene: NA; CDR3aa: CASSLDGGTYEQYF
v_gene: TRBV6-6; len: 14; j_gene: TRBJ1-3; d_gene: TRBD1; CDR3aa: CASSTGQAGNTIYF
v_gene: TRBV28; len: 15; j_gene: TRBJ2-1; d_gene: TRBD2; CDR3aa: CASSLAGGRNNEQFF
v_gene: TRBV25-1; len: 14; j_gene: TRBJ2-3; d_gene: NA; CDR3aa: CASSDSGGPDTQYF
v_gene: TRBV27; len: 15; j_gene: TRBJ1-4; d_gene: NA; CDR3aa: CASSDKGATNEKLFF
v_gene: TRBV10-1; len: 16; j_gene: TRBJ1-1; d_gene: NA; CDR3aa: CASSESVAGGNTEAFF
v_gene: TRBV6-1; len: 13; j_gene: TRBJ1-1; d_gene: TRBD1; CDR3aa: CASNTGAGTEAFF
v_gene: TRBV5-1; len: 13; j_gene: TRBJ1-1; d_gene: NA; CDR3aa: CASSTPGNTEAFF
v_gene: TRBV5-6; len: 15; j_gene: TRBJ1-1; d_gene: NA; CDR3aa: CASSPGTAMNTEAFF
v_gene: TRBV7-9; len: 14; j_gene: TRBJ1-1; d_gene: NA; CDR3aa: CASSPPGSGAEAFF